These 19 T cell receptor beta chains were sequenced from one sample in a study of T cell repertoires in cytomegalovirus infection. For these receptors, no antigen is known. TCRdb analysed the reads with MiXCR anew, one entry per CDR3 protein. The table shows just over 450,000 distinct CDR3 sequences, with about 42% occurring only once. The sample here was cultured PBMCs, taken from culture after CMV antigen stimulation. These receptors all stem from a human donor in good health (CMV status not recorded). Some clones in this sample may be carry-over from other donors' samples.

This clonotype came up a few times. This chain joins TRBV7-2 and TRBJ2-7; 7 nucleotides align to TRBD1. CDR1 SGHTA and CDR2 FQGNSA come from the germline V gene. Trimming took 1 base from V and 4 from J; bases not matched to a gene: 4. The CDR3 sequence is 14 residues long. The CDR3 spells CASSLETGTYEQYF. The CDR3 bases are TGTGCCAGCAGCTTAGAGACAGGGACGTACGAGCAGTACTTC.

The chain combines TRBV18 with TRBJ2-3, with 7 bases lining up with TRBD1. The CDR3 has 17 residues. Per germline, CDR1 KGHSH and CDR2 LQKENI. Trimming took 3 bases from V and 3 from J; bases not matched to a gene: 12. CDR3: CASSPYFGQAKTDTQYF. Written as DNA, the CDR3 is TGTGCCAGCTCACCCTACTTCGGACAGGCGAAGACAGATACGCAGTATTTT.

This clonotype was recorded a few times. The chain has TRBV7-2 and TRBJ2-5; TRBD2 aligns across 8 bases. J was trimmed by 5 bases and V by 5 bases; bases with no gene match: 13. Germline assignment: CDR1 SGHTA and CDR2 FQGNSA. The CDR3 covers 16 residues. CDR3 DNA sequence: TGTGCCAGCAGCGGGCGCCGGGAGGGCCCAGGGGAGACCCAGTACTTC. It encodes CASSGRREGPGETQYF.

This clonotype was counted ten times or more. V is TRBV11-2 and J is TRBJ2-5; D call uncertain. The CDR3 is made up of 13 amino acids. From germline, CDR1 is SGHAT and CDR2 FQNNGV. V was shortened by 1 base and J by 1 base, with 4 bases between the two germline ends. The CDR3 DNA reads TGTGCCAGCAGCTTAGTTCGCCAAGAGACCCAGTACTTC. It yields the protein CASSLVRQETQYF.

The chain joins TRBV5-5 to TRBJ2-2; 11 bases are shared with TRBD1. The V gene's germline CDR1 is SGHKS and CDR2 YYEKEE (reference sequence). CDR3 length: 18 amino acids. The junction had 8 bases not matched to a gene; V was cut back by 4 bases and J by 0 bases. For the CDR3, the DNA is TGTGCCAGCAGCCTACGGACAGGGGGCTTCGCGAACACCGGGGAGCTGTTTTTT. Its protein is CASSLRTGGFANTGELFF.

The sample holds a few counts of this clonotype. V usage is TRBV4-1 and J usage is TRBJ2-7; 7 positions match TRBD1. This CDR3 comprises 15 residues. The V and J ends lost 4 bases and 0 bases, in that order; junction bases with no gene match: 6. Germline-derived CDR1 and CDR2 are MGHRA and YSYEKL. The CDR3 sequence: CASSPGTASSYEQYF. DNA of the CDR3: TGCGCCAGCAGCCCCGGGACAGCCTCCTCCTACGAGCAGTACTTC.

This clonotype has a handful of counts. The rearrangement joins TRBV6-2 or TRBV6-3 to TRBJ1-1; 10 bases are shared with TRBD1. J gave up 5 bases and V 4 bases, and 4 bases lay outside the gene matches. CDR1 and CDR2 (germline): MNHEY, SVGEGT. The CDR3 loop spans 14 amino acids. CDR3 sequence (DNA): TGTGCCAGCAGTTCCGGGACAGGGGAAACTGAAGCTTTCTTT. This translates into CASSSGTGETEAFF.

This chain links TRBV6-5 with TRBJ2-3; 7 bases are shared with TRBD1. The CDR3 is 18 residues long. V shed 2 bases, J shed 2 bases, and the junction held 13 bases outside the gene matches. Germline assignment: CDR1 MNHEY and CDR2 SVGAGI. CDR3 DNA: TGTGCCAGCAGTTACACGGGCATAGGACAGGCTCTCACAGATACGCAGTATTTT. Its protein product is CASSYTGIGQALTDTQYF.

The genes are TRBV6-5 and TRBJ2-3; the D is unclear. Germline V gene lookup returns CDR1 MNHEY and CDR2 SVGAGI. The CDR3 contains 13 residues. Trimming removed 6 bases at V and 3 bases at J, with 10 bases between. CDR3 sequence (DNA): TGTGCCAGCAGGCGCCCCGCGACAGATACGCAGTATTTT. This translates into CASRRPATDTQYF.

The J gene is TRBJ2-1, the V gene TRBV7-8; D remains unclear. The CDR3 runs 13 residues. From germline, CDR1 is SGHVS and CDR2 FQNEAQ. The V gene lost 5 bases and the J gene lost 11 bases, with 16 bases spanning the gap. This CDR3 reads CASSRSASGQQFF. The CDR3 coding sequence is TGTGCCAGCAGCCGTTCTGCTTCGGGCCAGCAGTTCTTC.

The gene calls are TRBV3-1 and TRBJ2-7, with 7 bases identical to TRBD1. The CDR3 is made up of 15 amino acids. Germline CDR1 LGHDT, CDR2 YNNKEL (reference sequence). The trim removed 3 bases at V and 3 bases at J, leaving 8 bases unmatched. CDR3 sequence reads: CASSHVRQGGYEQYF. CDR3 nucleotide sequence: TGTGCCAGCAGCCACGTCCGACAGGGTGGCTACGAGCAGTACTTC.

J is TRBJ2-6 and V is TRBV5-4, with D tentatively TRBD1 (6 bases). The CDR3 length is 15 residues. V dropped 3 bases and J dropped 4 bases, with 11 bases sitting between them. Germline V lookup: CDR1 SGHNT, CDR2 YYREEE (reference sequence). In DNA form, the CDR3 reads TGTGCCAGCAGCTGGGGGCCTGGCGGGGCCAACGTCCTGACTTTC. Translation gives CASSWGPGGANVLTF.

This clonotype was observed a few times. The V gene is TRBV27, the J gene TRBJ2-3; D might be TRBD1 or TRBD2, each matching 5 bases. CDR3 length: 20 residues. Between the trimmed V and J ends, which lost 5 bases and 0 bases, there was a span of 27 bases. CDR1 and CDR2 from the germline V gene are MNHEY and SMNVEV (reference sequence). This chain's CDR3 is CASSTTGAARVTLSTDTQYF. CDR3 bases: TGTGCCAGCAGTACAACTGGGGCGGCGAGGGTTACTTTAAGCACAGATACGCAGTATTTT.

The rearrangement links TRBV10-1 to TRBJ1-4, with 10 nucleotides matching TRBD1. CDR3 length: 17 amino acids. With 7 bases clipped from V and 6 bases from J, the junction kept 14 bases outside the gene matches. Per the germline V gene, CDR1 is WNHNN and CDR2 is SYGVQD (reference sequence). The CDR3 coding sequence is TGCGCCAGCAACAAGTTCCGGGACAGGGGACACTATGAAAAACTGTTTTTT. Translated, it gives CASNKFRDRGHYEKLFF.

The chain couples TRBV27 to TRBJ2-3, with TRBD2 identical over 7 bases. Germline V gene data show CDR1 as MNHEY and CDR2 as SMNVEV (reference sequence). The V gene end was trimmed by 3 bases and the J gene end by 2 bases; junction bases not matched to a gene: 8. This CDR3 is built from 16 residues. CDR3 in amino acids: CASSFSLAESTDTQYF. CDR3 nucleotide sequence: TGTGCCAGCAGTTTCTCTCTAGCGGAGTCCACAGATACGCAGTATTTT.

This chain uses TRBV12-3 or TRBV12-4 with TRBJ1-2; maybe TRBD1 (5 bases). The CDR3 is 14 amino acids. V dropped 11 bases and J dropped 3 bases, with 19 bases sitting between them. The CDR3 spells CAAHGGIGYYGYTF. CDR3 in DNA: TGTGCCGCCCATGGGGGGATCGGCTACTATGGCTACACCTTC.

The CDR3 coding sequence is TGTGCCACCACCAGCATCCGGGGGGGAACTGAAGCTTTCTTT. This codes for CATTSIRGGTEAFF. V gene TRBV2 combines with J gene TRBJ1-1; TRBD1 is a possible D gene (5 bases). Germline assignment: CDR1 SNHLY and CDR2 FYNNEI. The V gene lost 10 bases and the J gene lost 5 bases, with 20 bases spanning the gap. This CDR3 is 14 amino acids long.

The DNA of the CDR3 is TGTGCCAGCAGCCCCCGAGTTGGGAGCTACGAGCAGTACTTC. This gives the protein CASSPRVGSYEQYF. The chain uses TRBV7-2 and TRBJ2-7; tentatively, D is TRBD2 (5 bases). Germline V gene sequence: CDR1 SGHTA, CDR2 FQGNSA. Trimming left V 5 bases short and J 3 bases short, with 14 bases between. The CDR3 is made up of 14 amino acids.

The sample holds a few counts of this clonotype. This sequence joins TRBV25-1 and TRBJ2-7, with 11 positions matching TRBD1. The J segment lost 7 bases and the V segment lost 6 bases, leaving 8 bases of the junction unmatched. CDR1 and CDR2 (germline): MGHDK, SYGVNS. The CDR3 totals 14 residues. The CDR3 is CASRGTGGPREQYF. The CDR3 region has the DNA TGTGCCAGCAGGGGGACAGGGGGACCTCGGGAGCAGTACTTC.